The sample holds a few counts of the clone carrying this T cell receptor beta chain. Each CDR3 protein gets one entry after TCRdb re-called the 5' RACE reads with MiXCR. Here the sample spans about 610,000 distinct CDR3 sequences, roughly 17% being singletons. Losses at the gene ends were 5 bases for V and 9 bases for J; bases not matched to a gene: 13. Per germline, CDR1 LNHDA and CDR2 SQIVND (reference sequence). This CDR3 contains 15 residues. This entry comes from a study of T-cell memory formation after mild COVID-19. Specimen: PBMCs or a T cell subset sorted from them (not recorded which). The V gene is TRBV19, the J gene TRBJ2-1, with TRBD1 matching over 7 bases. This TCR was sampled from an adult woman who had mild COVID-19 (a few samples of this study predate the infection). Cell type and time point are not known. CDR3 sequence: CASSPWDSSLSEQFF. CDR3 sequence (DNA): TGTGCCAGTAGTCCCTGGGACAGTTCATTGAGTGAGCAGTTCTTC.